The present entry profiles one T cell receptor (beta chain) with its context. These data are taken from a study of blood T cell repertoires in COVID-19. Looking at the study overall: PBMCs, B-cell-depleted T cells, or T cells provided the cDNA or gDNA that made up the material.

Measured with immunoSEQ multiplex PCR; TCRdb has only the in-frame clones, and not every one. The sample carries just under 55,000 clones, around 83% recorded once. The germline V gene encodes CDR1 MDHEN and CDR2 SYDVKM. This CDR3 has 12 residues. V was pared by 4 bases and J by 9 bases, with 12 bases between. This clonotype originated in a woman aged 55-69 years with acute or convalescent COVID-19. Sequences were obtained from peripheral blood. The V and J genes are TRBV28 and TRBJ1-2; D is unclear. The CDR3 reads CASSWKRRSYTF. The CDR3 DNA reads as TGTGCCAGCAGTTGGAAACGGAGGAGCTACACCTTC.